This TCR beta chain was captured in a study of T cells in Graves' hyperthyroidism and ophthalmopathy. Study-level findings and limits: By a 13 V-J model, ophthalmopathy was set apart from stable hyperthyroidism.

In patients aged 18 to 65, hyperthyroidism was newly diagnosed, with duration under 2 months. Uncontrolled infection, other autoimmune disease, pregnancy or lactation excluded patients. Comment on this clonotype: What it recognizes is unknown.

The TCR beta CDR3 regions underwent amplification using RNA transcripts as the source. Researchers ran a first-round RT-PCR on the TCR CDR3 using the HTBI primer set. Via MiXCR, TCRdb re-called the multiplex PCR reads, giving one row per CDR3 protein. The sample records roughly 420,000 distinct CDR3 sequences, approximately 15% being singletons. Sequenced input: blood. The clonotype comes from a woman between 18 and 29 years old with Graves' hyperthyroidism.

The CDR3 sequence: CSAHRAGGQVEQYF. CDR3 DNA sequence: TGCAGTGCTCATAGGGCGGGGGGGCAGGTCGAGCAGTACTTC. V and J are TRBV20-1 and TRBJ2-7; 9 nucleotides align to TRBD2. Trimming took 5 bases from V and 6 from J; bases not matched to a gene: 11. From germline, CDR1 is DFQATT and CDR2 SNEGSKA (reference sequence). The CDR3 has 14 residues.